The rows below give T cell receptor beta chains drawn from one sample of a study of cytomegalovirus exposure and HLA in healthy donors. The method was immunoSEQ multiplex PCR; TCRdb's version includes in-frame clones alone and lacks a portion of them. The sample holds some 20,000 clones. The sample comprised PBMCs. Receptors originate from a man between 60 and 75 years old in good health and CMV-seropositive. The conserved cysteine and the conserved F or W are not part of the CDR3 here. The order of the fields is V gene, J gene, CDR3 protein.

V gene: TRBV4-1; J gene: TRBJ2-4; CDR3 protein: ASSLSGTADPKNIQY
V gene: TRBV19; J gene: TRBJ2-7; CDR3 protein: ASSPTSGGSSYEQY
V gene: TRBV10-3; J gene: TRBJ1-5; CDR3 protein: AISESEFSNQPQH
V gene: TRBV6-1; J gene: TRBJ2-3; CDR3 protein: ASSISGPPDTQY
V gene: TRBV5-6; J gene: TRBJ1-1; CDR3 protein: ASSYRARAGRTF
V gene: TRBV5-1; J gene: TRBJ1-2; CDR3 protein: ASTQDRGGYT
V gene: TRBV19; J gene: TRBJ2-1; CDR3 protein: ASSIRGSETNEQF
V gene: TRBV5-1; J gene: TRBJ2-2; CDR3 protein: ASSLQSGTGELF
V gene: TRBV7-9; J gene: TRBJ1-2; CDR3 protein: ASSLAQGGNYGYT
V gene: TRBV7-9; J gene: TRBJ2-5; CDR3 protein: ASRTSGSWETQY
V gene: TRBV11-1; J gene: TRBJ2-7; CDR3 protein: ASSSGGGYLHEQY
V gene: TRBV5-1; J gene: TRBJ2-7; CDR3 protein: ASSLAGSGGSFWGEQY
V gene: TRBV27; J gene: TRBJ1-1; CDR3 protein: ASSFRGMTEAF
V gene: TRBV19; J gene: TRBJ1-1; CDR3 protein: ASSWDRNTEAF
V gene: TRBV6-1; J gene: TRBJ2-7; CDR3 protein: ASSAPEGRTYEQY